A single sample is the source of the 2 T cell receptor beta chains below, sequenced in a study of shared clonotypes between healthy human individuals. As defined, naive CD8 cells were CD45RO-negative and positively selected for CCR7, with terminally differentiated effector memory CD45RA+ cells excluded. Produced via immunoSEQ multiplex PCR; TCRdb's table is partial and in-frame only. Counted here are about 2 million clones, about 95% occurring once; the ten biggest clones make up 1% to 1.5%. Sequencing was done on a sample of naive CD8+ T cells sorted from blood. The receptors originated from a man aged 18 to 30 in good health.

The CDR3 protein is CASSQDLGLSGNTIYF. CDR3 nucleotide sequence: TGCGCCAGCAGCCAAGATCTGGGGCTCTCTGGAAACACCATATATTTT. J is TRBJ1-3 and V is TRBV4-3; TRBD1 might be the D (5 bases). CDR3 length: 16 amino acids. Trimming removed 0 bases at V and 0 bases at J, with 9 bases between. Germline assignment: CDR1 LGHNA and CDR2 YSLEER.

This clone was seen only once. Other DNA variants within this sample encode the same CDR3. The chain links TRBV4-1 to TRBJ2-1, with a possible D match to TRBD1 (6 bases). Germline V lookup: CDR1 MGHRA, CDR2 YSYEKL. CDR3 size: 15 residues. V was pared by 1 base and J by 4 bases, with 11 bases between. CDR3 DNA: TGCGCCAGCAGCCAAGTGGGGGCTGGATACAATGAGCAGTTCTTC. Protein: CASSQVGAGYNEQFF.